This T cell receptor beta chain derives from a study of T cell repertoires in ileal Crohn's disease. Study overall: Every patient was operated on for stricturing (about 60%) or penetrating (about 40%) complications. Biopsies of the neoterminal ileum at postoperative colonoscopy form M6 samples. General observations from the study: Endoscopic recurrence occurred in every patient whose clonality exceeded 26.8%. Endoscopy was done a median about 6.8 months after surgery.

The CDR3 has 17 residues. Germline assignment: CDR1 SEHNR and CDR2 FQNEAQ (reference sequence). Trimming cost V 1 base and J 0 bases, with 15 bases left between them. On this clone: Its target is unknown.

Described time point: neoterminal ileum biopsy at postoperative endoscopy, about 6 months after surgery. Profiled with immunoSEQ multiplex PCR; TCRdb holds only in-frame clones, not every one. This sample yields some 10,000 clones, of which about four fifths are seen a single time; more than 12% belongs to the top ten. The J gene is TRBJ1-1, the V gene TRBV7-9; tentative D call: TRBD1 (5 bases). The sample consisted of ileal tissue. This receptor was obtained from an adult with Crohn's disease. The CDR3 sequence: CASSLVGGTEMNTEAFF. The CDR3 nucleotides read TGTGCCAGCAGCTTAGTTGGGGGGACGGAGATGAACACTGAAGCTTTCTTT.